Listed here is a single T cell receptor (beta chain). The antigen remains unidentified. Splitting of each subset's genomic DNA was done evenly across several immunoSEQ plates. This table comes from immunoSEQ multiplex PCR, and its TCRdb copy is limited to in-frame clones, with some not included. Of roughly 1,500,000 clones detected, approximately 98.5% appear once; the ten largest clones hold approximately 0.4%. There were no recent acute infections or vaccinations among the donors, who were healthy HIV-negative adults. This entry comes from a study of shared clonotypes between healthy human individuals. Study-level findings and limits: The four-donor shared clonotypes exceeded non-shared clonotypes in generation probability, with non-shared ones scoring lower.

Trimming took 7 bases from V and 2 from J; bases not matched to a gene: 6. CDR3 length: 14 residues. The germline V gene has CDR1 SGHRS and CDR2 YFSETQ. The sequencing input was naive CD4+ T cells sorted from blood. Subset in this sample: CD45RA+ positively selected. This TCR derives from a man aged 25 to 40 in good health. The chain combines TRBV5-1 with TRBJ2-7; 10 nucleotides agree with TRBD2. The CDR3 spells CASVEGTSAYEQYF. CDR3 coding DNA: TGCGCCAGCGTCGAAGGGACTAGCGCCTACGAGCAGTACTTC.